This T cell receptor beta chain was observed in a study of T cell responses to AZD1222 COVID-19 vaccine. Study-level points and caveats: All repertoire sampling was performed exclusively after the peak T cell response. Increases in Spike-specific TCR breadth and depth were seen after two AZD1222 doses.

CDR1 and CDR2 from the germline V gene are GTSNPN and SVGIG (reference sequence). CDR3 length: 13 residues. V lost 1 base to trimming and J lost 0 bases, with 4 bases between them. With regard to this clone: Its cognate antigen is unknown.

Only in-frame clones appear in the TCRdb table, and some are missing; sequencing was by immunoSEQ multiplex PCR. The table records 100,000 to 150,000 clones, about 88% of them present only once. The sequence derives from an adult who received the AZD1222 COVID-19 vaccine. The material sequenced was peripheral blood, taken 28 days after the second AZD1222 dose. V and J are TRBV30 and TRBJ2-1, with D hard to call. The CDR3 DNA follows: TGTGCCTGGAGTGACCCCTCCTACAATGAGCAGTTCTTC. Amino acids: CAWSDPSYNEQFF.